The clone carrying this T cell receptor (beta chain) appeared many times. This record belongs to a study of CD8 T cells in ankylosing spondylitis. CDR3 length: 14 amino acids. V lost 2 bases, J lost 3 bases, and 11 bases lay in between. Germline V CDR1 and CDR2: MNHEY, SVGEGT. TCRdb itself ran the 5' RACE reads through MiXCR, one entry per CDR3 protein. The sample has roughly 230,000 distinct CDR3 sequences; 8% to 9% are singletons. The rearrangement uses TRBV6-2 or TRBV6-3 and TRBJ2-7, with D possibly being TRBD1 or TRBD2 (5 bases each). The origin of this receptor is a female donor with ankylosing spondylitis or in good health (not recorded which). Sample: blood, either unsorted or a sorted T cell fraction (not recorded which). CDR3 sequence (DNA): TGTGCCAGCAGTTACGGGGCCGGGGTCTACGAGCAGTACTTC. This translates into CASSYGAGVYEQYF.